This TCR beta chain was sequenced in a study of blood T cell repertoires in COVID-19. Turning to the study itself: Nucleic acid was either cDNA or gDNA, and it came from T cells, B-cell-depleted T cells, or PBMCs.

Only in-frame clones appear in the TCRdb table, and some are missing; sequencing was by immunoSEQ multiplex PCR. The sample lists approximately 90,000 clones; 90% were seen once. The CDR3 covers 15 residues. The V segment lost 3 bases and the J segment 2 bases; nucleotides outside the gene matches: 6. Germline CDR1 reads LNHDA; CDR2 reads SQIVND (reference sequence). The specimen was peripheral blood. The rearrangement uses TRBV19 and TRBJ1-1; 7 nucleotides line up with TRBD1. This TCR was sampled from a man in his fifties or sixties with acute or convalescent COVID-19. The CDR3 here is CASSILGTANTEAFF. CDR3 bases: TGTGCCAGTAGTATCTTGGGGACAGCTAACACTGAAGCTTTCTTT.